A selection of T cell receptor beta chains follows, all from one sample in a study of T cell repertoires in cytomegalovirus infection. Each CDR3 protein gets one entry after TCRdb re-called the reads with MiXCR. The data show roughly 140,000 distinct CDR3 sequences, about a quarter seen once. The sequenced sample consisted of PBMCs. The receptors derive from a human donor in good health (CMV status not recorded). Some clones in this sample may be carry-over from other donors' samples. Each CDR3 is given with its conserved first and last residue. A D gene is named only where the DNA matches it firmly. Where a row states a size, it is once, few, many or the class of an expanded clone; other rows omit it.

V	D	size	J	DNA	CDR3
TRBV7-9	NA	many	TRBJ1-5	TGTGCCAGCAGCCCAGAGATGGGGGGCAATCAGCCCCAGCATTTT	CASSPEMGGNQPQHF
TRBV7-9	TRBD1	NA	TRBJ1-4	TGTGCCAGCAGCTCGGACAGGGGGCGAAGTAATGAAAAACTGTTTTTT	CASSSDRGRSNEKLFF
TRBV19	NA	NA	TRBJ2-1	TGTGCCAGTAGTATCCCCAGGAAGGCAGGGAAGGTAGATGAGCAGTTCTTC	CASSIPRKAGKVDEQFF
TRBV6-5	NA	many	TRBJ2-1	TGTGCCAGCAGTTACTCGACGGGCCCTGGATACAATGAGCAGTTCTTC	CASSYSTGPGYNEQFF
TRBV29-1	NA	NA	TRBJ1-1	TGCAGCGTCCAAACCTTCATGAACACTGAAGCTTTCTTT	CSVQTFMNTEAFF
TRBV6-1	NA	few	TRBJ2-5	TGTGCCAGCAGTGAACCAGGGAGAGGGGTGGAGACCCAGTACTTC	CASSEPGRGVETQYF
TRBV7-6	TRBD1	NA	TRBJ2-5	TGTGCCAGCAGCCCCCGGACAGGGGAGAGAGAGACCCAGTACTTC	CASSPRTGERETQYF
TRBV15	NA	NA	TRBJ1-2	TGTGCCACCAGCAGAGTGGGGGACCCGTATGGCTACACCTTC	CATSRVGDPYGYTF
TRBV3-1	NA	NA	TRBJ1-4	TGTGCCAGCAGCCAAGATAGGATACGGGAAAAACTGTTTTTT	CASSQDRIREKLFF
TRBV12-3/TRBV12-4	TRBD1	many	TRBJ1-6	TGTGCCAGCGGGGGAGGGGGCCCGAATTCACCCCTCCACTTT	CASGGGGPNSPLHF
TRBV7-8	TRBD1	few	TRBJ1-4	TGTGCCAGCAGCTACAGGGGAACTAATGAAAAACTGTTTTTT	CASSYRGTNEKLFF
TRBV6-6	TRBD1	few	TRBJ1-1	TGTGCCAGCAGTTACGACAGGGGGGGGCCGTGGGACACTGAAGCTTTCTTT	CASSYDRGGPWDTEAFF
TRBV7-6	TRBD1	few	TRBJ2-3	TGTGCCAGCAGCGGCCGACAGGGCGGCACAGATACGCAGTATTTT	CASSGRQGGTDTQYF
TRBV11-2	NA	few	TRBJ2-5	TGTGCCAGCAGCAAAAGTTGGGGCCGAGGTCAAGAGACCCAGTACTTC	CASSKSWGRGQETQYF
TRBV24-1	NA	NA	TRBJ1-5	TGTGCCACCAGTGAGACACAGGGAAACAATCAGCCCCAGCATTTT	CATSETQGNNQPQHF
TRBV6-1	NA	many	TRBJ2-1	TGTGCCAGCGGCAGGGTCCTCAATGAGCAGTTCTTC	CASGRVLNEQFF
TRBV20-1	NA	few	TRBJ2-3	TGCAGTGCTAGAAAGGGTAGGGTTTTTCAGAGTACGCAGTATTTT	CSARKGRVFQSTQYF
TRBV2	NA	NA	TRBJ1-1	TGTGCCAGCGAGGAAGGGAGGACTGAAGCTTTCTTT	CASEEGRTEAFF
TRBV7-2	NA	many	TRBJ2-7	TGTGCCAGCAGCTCCGGGACCCCCCCTGACGAGCAGTACTTC	CASSSGTPPDEQYF
TRBV12-3/TRBV12-4	TRBD1	NA	TRBJ1-6	TGTGCCAGCAAGACAGGGAGCTCCTATAATTCACCCCTCCACTTT	CASKTGSSYNSPLHF